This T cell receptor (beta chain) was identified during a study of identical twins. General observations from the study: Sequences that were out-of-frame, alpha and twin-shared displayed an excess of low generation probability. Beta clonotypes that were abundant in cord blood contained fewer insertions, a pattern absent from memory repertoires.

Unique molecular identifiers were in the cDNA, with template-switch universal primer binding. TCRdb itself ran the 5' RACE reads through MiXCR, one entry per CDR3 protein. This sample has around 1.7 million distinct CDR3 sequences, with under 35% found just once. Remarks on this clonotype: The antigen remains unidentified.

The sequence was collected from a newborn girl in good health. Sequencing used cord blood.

CDR3 nucleotide sequence: TGTGCCAGCAGTTTAGGGGGGAGGGCGAACACTGAAGCTTTCTTT. It is translated as CASSLGGRANTEAFF. This chain joins TRBV28 and TRBJ1-1, with D perhaps TRBD1 (5 bases). Germline values: CDR1 MDHEN, CDR2 SYDVKM. Trimming shortened V by 2 bases and J by 1 base, and 11 bases separated the two germline ends. The CDR3 consists of 15 residues.